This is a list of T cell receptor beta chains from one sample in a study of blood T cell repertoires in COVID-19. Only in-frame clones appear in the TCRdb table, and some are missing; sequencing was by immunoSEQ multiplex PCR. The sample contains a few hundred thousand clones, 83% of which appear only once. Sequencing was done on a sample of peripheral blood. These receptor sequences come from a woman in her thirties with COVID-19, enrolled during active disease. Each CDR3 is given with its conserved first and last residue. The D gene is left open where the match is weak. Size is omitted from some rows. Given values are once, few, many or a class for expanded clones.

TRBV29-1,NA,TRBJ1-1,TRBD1,CSGTGGIGNTEAFF,TGCAGCGGGACAGGGGGAATAGGGAACACTGAAGCTTTCTTT
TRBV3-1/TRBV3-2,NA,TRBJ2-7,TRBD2,CASSFRAGHEQYF,TGTGCCAGCAGCTTCAGAGCGGGGCACGAGCAGTACTTC
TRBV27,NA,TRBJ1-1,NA,CASSLGGGTEAFF,TGTGCCAGCAGTTTAGGGGGCGGCACTGAAGCTTTCTTT
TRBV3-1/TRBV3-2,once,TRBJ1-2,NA,CASSQVSGNGYTF,TGTGCCAGCAGCCAAGTTTCAGGGAATGGCTACACCTTC
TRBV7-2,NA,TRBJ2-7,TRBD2,CASSPTSGGYEQYF,TGTGCCAGCAGCCCGACTAGCGGCGGCTACGAGCAGTACTTC
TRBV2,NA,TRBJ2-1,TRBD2,CASSGSGGPYNEQFF,TGTGCCAGCAGTGGTAGCGGGGGGCCCTACAATGAGCAGTTCTTC
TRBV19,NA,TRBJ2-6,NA,CASSYKPQGANVLTF,TGTGCCAGTAGCTATAAACCACAGGGGGCCAACGTCCTGACTTTC
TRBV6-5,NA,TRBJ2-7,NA,CASSYSREAASYEQYF,TGTGCCAGCAGTTACTCGAGAGAGGCCGCCTCCTACGAGCAGTACTTC
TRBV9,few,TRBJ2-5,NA,CASSPHPSSSETQYF,TGTGCCAGCAGCCCCCATCCCTCTAGTTCCGAGACCCAGTACTTC
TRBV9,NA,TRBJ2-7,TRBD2,CASSVGGLAAYEQYF,TGTGCCAGCAGCGTAGGGGGACTAGCCGCCTACGAGCAGTACTTC
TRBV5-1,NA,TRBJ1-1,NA,CASSSAWGLNTEAFF,TGCGCCAGCAGCTCCGCGTGGGGCCTGAACACTGAAGCTTTCTTT
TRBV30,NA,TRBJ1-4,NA,CAWNRDTNEKLFF,TGTGCCTGGAACCGGGATACTAATGAAAAACTGTTTTTT
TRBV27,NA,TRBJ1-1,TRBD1,CASSFHGQGALNTEAFF,TGTGCCAGCAGTTTTCACGGGCAGGGGGCATTGAACACTGAAGCTTTCTTT
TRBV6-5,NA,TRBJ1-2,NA,CASSSAVGGGYTF,TGTGCCAGCAGTTCCGCAGTCGGGGGTGGCTACACCTTC
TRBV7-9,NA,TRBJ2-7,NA,CASSLATGLEQYF,TGTGCCAGCAGCTTAGCTACAGGGCTCGAGCAGTACTTC
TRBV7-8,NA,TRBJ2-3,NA,CASSPRERASTDTQYF,TGTGCCAGCAGCCCCCGGGAGAGGGCGAGCACAGATACGCAGTATTTT
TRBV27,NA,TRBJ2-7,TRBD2,CASSFGLVAEQYF,TGTGCCAGCAGTTTTGGACTAGTTGCCGAGCAGTACTTC